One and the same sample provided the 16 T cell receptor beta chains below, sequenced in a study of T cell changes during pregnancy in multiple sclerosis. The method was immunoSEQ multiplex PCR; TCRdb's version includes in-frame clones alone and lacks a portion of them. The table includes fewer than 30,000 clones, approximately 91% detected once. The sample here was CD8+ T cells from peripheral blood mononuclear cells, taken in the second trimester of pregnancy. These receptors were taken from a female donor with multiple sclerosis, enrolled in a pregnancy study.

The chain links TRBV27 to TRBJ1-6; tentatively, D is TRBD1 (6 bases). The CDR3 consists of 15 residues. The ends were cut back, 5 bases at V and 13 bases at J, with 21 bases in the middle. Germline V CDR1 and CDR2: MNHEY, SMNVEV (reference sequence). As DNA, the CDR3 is TGTGCCAGCAGTCCAACGACAGGAGTCCTTTATCCCCTCCACTTT. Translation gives CASSPTTGVLYPLHF.

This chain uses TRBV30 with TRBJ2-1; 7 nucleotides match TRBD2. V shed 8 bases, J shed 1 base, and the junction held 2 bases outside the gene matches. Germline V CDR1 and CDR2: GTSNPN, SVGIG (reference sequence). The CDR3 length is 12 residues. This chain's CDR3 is CASGVSYNEQFF. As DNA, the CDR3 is TGTGCCAGCGGGGTATCCTACAATGAGCAGTTCTTC. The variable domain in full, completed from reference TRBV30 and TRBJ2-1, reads SQTIHQWPATLVQPVGSPLSLECTVEGTSNPNLYWYRQAAGRGLQLLFYSVGIGQISSEVPQNLSASRPQDRQFILSSKKLLLSDSGFYLCASGVSYNEQFFGPGTRLTVL.

CDR3 bases: TGTGCCAGCAGCGTATCAATCAGTGAACCCTCTGGAAACACCATATATTTT. Translating it yields CASSVSISEPSGNTIYF. V is TRBV9 and J is TRBJ1-3; no definite D call. The CDR3 sequence is 17 residues long. Germline loops: CDR1 SGDLS, CDR2 YYNGEE. V lost 1 base and J 0 bases, leaving 14 bases between the germline ends. The variable domain in full, completed from reference TRBV9 and TRBJ1-3, reads DSGVTQTPKHLITATGQRVTLRCSPRSGDLSVYWYQQSLDQGLQFLIQYYNGEERAKGNILERFSAQQFPDLHSELNLSSLELGDSALYFCASSVSISEPSGNTIYFGEGSWLTVV.

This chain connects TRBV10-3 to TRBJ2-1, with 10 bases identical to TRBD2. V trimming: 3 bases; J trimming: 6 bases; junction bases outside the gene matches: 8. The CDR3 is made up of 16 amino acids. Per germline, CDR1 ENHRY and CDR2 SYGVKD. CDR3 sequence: CAISDLAGGFGNEQFF. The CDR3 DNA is TGTGCCATCAGTGATTTAGCGGGGGGCTTTGGCAATGAGCAGTTCTTC.

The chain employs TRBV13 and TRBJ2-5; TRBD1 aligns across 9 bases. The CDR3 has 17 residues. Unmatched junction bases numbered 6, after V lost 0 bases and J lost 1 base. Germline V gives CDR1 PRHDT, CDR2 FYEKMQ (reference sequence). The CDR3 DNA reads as TGTGCCAGCAGCTTAGGCCTCTGGGGACAGGGCCAAGAGACCCAGTACTTC. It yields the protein CASSLGLWGQGQETQYF.

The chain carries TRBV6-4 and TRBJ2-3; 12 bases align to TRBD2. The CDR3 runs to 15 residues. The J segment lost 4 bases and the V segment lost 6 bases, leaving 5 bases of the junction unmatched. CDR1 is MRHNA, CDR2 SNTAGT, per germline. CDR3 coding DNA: TGTGCCAGCAGCCCTAGCGGGGGGGCCCCAGATACGCAGTATTTT. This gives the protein CASSPSGGAPDTQYF.

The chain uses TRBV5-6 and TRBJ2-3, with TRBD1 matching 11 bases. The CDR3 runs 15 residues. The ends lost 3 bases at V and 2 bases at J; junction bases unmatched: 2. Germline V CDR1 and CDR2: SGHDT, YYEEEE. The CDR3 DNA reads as TGTGCCAGCAGCTGGGACAGGGGGAACACAGATACGCAGTATTTT. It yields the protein CASSWDRGNTDTQYF.

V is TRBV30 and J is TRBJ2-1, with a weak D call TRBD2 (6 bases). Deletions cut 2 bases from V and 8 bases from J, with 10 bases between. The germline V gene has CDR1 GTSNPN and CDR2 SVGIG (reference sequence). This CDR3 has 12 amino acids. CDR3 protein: CAWSLAIDEQFF. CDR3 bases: TGTGCCTGGAGTCTAGCGATCGATGAGCAGTTCTTC. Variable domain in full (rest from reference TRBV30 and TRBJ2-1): SQTIHQWPATLVQPVGSPLSLECTVEGTSNPNLYWYRQAAGRGLQLLFYSVGIGQISSEVPQNLSASRPQDRQFILSSKKLLLSDSGFYLCAWSLAIDEQFFGPGTRLTVL.

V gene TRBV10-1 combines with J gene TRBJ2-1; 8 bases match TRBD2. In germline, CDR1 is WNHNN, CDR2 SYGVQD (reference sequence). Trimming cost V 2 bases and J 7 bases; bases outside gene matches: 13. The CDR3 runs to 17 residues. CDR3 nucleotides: TGCGCCAGCAGTGAGCTCGGAGCGGGGGAGAATCTAAATGAGCAGTTCTTC. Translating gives CASSELGAGENLNEQFF.

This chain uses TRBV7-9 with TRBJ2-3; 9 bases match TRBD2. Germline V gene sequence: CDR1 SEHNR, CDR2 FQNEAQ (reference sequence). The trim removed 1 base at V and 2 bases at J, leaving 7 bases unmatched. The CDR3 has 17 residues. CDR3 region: CASSLDPAGGFTDTQYF. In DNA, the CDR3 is TGTGCCAGCAGCTTAGATCCAGCGGGGGGATTCACAGATACGCAGTATTTT.

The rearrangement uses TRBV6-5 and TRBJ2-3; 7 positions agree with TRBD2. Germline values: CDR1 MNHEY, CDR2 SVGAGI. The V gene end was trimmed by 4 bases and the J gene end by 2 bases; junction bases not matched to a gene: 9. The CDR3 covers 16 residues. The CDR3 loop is CASSSIAGLDTDTQYF. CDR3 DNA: TGTGCCAGCAGTTCGATAGCGGGCCTAGACACAGATACGCAGTATTTT.

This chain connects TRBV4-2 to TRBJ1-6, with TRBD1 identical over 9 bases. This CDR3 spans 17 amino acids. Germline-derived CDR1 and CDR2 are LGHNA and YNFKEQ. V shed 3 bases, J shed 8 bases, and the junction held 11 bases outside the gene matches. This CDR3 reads CASSQASGTGLDSPLHF. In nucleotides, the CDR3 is TGTGCCAGCAGCCAGGCTTCCGGGACAGGGCTGGATTCACCCCTCCACTTT.

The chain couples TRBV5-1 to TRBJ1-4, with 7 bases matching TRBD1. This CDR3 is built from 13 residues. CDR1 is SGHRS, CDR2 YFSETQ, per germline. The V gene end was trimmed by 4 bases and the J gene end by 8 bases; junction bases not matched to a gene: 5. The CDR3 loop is CASSPWTGEKLFF. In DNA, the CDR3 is TGCGCCAGCAGCCCCTGGACAGGCGAAAAACTGTTTTTT.

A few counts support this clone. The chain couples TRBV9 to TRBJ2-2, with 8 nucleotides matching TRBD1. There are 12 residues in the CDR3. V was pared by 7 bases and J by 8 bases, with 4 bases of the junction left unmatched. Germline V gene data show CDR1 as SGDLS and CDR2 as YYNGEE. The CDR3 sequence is CASGQGAGELFF. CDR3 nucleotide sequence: TGTGCCAGCGGACAGGGTGCGGGGGAGCTGTTTTTT. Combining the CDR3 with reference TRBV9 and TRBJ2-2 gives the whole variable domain DSGVTQTPKHLITATGQRVTLRCSPRSGDLSVYWYQQSLDQGLQFLIQYYNGEERAKGNILERFSAQQFPDLHSELNLSSLELGDSALYFCASGQGAGELFFGEGSRLTVL.

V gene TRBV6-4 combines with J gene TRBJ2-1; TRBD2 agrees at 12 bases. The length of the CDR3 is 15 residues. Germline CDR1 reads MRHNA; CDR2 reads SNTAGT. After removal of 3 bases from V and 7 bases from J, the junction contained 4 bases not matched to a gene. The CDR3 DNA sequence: TGTGCCAGCAGTGAACGGCTAGCGGGAGGGAATGAGCAGTTCTTC. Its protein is CASSERLAGGNEQFF.

CDR3 sequence reads: CASSLHSGGTSTDTQYF. In nucleotides, the CDR3 is TGCGCCAGCAGCCTTCACTCGGGGGGTACTAGCACAGATACGCAGTATTTT. The chain combines TRBV4-1 with TRBJ2-3, with 7 bases fitting TRBD2. The germline gives CDR1 MGHRA, CDR2 YSYEKL. The CDR3 consists of 17 residues. V lost 4 bases to trimming and J lost 0 bases; unmatched junction nucleotides: 10.